Sequencing of this T cell receptor (beta chain) was carried out in a study of blood T cell repertoires in COVID-19. As handled by the study authors: Amplification of reference gene primers provided the estimated nucleated cell counts. Libraries were prepared by immunoSEQ multiplex PCR; TCRdb keeps only in-frame clonotypes and omits some of them. V and J calls and clone size are those listed in that table; D and trimming were worked out from the DNA. Of 140,000 to 150,000 clones listed, under 90% are singletons. CDR3 length equals 12 residues. V was cut by 0 bases and J by 10 bases, with 7 bases left in between. Germline loops: CDR1 LGHNA, CDR2 YNFKEQ.

This receptor was obtained from a human donor in a cohort sampled during active COVID-19. Material for sequencing was peripheral blood. J is TRBJ2-1 and V is TRBV4-2; D not resolved. The CDR3 protein is CASSQEAREQFF. The CDR3 DNA follows: TGTGCCAGCAGCCAAGAGGCGAGGGAGCAGTTCTTC.